This T cell receptor beta chain was sequenced in a study of cytomegalovirus exposure and HLA in healthy donors. Concerning this clone: Its antigen is as yet unknown.

Researchers ran the PCR with 60 Vbeta and 13 Jbeta primers. Original processing notes: Later analysis identified roughly 82 million unique TCR beta chains, 9 million to 13 million shared. TCRdb keeps only in-frame clones here, not all; method: immunoSEQ multiplex PCR. The DNA gave D and trimming, while V, J and clone size come from that table. The sample carries about 110,000 clones, more than 65% recorded once. This CDR3 region has 14 residues. Germline CDR1 and CDR2: SQVTM and ANQGSEA. V was pared by 5 bases and J by 1 base, with 14 bases between. Study-wide findings and caveats: Later analysis revealed greater clonal expansion in HLA-associated TCR beta chains than in equally common others. Later on, an analysis showed TCR association rates differing by HLA locus, with DRB1 the most and HLA-C the fewest.

The source of this sequence is a boy between 5 and 17 years old in good health and CMV-seronegative. Sequencing input: PBMCs. J is TRBJ1-1 and V is TRBV29-1; a possible D gene is TRBD1 (6 bases). CDR3 in DNA: TGCAGCGTTCTCCGACAGGCGACGAACACTGAAGCTTTCTTT. The encoded protein is CSVLRQATNTEAFF. The full variable domain, in which reference TRBV29-1 and TRBJ1-1 provide the parts outside the CDR3, is SAVISQKPSRDICQRGTSLTIQCQVDSQVTMMFWYRQQPGQSLTLIATANQGSEATYESGFVIDKFPISRPNLTFSTLTVSNMSPEDSSIYLCSVLRQATNTEAFFGQGTRLTVV.